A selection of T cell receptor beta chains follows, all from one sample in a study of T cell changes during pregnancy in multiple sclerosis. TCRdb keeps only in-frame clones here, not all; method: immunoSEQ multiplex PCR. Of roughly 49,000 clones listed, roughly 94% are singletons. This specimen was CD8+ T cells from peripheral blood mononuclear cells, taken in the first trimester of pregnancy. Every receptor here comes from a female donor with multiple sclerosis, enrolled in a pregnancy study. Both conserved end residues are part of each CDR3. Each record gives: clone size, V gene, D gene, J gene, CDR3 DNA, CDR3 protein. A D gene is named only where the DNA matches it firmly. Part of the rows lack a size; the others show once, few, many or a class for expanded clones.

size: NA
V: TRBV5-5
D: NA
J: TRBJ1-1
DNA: TGTGCCAGCAGCTTACTAGACCGAATGAACACTGAAGCTTTCTTT
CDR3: CASSLLDRMNTEAFF

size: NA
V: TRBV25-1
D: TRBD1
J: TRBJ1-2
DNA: TGTGCCAGCAGTGTTCCCGGGACAGGGCGTGCTGGCTACACCTTC
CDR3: CASSVPGTGRAGYTF

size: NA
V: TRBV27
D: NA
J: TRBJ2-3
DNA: TGTGCCAGCAGCTCCTTCAGCACAGATACGCAGTATTTT
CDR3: CASSSFSTDTQYF

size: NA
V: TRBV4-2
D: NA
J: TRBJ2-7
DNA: TGTGCCAGCAGCCCCCGGCTAGCAGGAGGCGGAGAGCAGTACTTC
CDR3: CASSPRLAGGGEQYF

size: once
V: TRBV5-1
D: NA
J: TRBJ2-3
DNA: TGCGCCAGCAGCCCATCGACAGGATTCAGCACAGATACGCAGTATTTT
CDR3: CASSPSTGFSTDTQYF

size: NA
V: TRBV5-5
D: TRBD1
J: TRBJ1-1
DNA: TGTGCCAGCAGCTTTTACCTGAATGACAGGGTGGGCACTGAAGCTTTCTTT
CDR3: CASSFYLNDRVGTEAFF

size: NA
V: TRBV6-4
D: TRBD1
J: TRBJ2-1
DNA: TGTGCCAGCAGTGACCAAATGACAGGGACCCCCAATGAGCAGTTCTTC
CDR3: CASSDQMTGTPNEQFF

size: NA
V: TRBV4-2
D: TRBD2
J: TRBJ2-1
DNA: TGTGCCAGCAGCCAGGGCGGGAGAACCGATGAGCAGTTCTTC
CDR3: CASSQGGRTDEQFF

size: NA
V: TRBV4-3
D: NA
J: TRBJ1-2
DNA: TGCGCCAGCAGCCCCCTAACAGGAGTGGGCTACACCTTC
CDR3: CASSPLTGVGYTF

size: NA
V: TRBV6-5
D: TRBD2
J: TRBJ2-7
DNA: TGTGCCAGCAGTCGACTAGCGGGAGTTTACGAGCAGTACTTC
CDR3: CASSRLAGVYEQYF

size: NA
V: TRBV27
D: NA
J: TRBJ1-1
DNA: TGTGCCAGCAGGACCGAGGGATACACTGAAGCTTTCTTT
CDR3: CASRTEGYTEAFF

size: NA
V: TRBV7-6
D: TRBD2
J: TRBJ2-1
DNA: TGTGCCAGCGGGTCGGGGGGGGCCTACAATGAGCAGTTCTTC
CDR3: CASGSGGAYNEQFF

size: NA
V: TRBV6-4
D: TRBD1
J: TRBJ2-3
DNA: TGTGCCAGCAGTGAAGTCCCGTTAGACAGGGGTTTTGATACGCAGTATTTT
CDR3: CASSEVPLDRGFDTQYF

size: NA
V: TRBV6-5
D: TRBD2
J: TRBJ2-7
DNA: TGTGCCAGCAGTCCCAGACTAGCGGAGACCTACGAGCAGTACTTC
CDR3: CASSPRLAETYEQYF

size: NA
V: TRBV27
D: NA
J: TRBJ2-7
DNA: TGTGCCAGCAGGAGGGTTCGCCCAGCCTACGAGCAGTACTTC
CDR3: CASRRVRPAYEQYF

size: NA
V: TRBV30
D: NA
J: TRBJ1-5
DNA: TGTGCCTGGAGCGTCGGGGGGCCCCAGCATTTT
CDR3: CAWSVGGPQHF

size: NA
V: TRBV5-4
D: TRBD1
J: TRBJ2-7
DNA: TGTGCCAGCAGCTTGGCACGGACAGGGCTCTCCTACGAGCAGTACTTC
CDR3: CASSLARTGLSYEQYF

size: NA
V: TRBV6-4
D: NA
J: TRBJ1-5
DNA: TGTGCCAGCAGGGCAGGGGCCAATCAGCCCCAGCATTTT
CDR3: CASRAGANQPQHF

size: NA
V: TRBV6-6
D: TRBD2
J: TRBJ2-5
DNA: TGTGCCAGCAGTAGCGGGAGTCAAGAGACCCAGTACTTC
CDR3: CASSSGSQETQYF

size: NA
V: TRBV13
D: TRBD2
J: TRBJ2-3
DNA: TGTGCCAGCAGCCAAGGACTAGCGGGCACTACTAGCACAGATACGCAGTATTTT
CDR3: CASSQGLAGTTSTDTQYF

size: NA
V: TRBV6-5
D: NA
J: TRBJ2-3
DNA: TGTGCCAGCAGTTACTTGTCGGGGTTCACAGATACGCAGTATTTT
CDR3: CASSYLSGFTDTQYF

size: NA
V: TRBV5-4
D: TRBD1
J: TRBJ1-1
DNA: TGTGCCAGCAGCCTGACAGGGAGGAGAACTGAAGCTTTCTTT
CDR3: CASSLTGRRTEAFF

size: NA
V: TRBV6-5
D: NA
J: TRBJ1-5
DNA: TGTGCCAGCAGTCCACGGGGGAACAGCAATCAGCCCCAGCATTTT
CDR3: CASSPRGNSNQPQHF

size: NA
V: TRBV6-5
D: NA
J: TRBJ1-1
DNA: TGTGCCAGCACCGCGGGGGGGAACACTGAAGCTTTCTTT
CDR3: CASTAGGNTEAFF

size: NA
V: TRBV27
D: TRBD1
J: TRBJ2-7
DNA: TGTGCCAGCAGTTATTCGTCAGGGGGATACTACGAGCAGTACTTC
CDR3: CASSYSSGGYYEQYF

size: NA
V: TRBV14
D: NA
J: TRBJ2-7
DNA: TGTGCCAGCAGCTCTCAGGGGTACGAGCAGTACTTC
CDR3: CASSSQGYEQYF

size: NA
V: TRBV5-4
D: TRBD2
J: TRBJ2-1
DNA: TGTGCCAGCGAACCGGGACTAGCGGGAGGGCCCTCCAATGAGCAGTTCTTC
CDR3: CASEPGLAGGPSNEQFF

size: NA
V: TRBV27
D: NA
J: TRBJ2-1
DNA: TGTGCCAGCAGTTGGCTAAGACAAAGCTCCTACAATGAGCAGTTCTTC
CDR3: CASSWLRQSSYNEQFF

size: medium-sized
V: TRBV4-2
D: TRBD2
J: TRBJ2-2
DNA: TGTGCCAGCAGCCAAGGGACTAGCGACACCGGGGAGCTGTTTTTT
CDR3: CASSQGTSDTGELFF

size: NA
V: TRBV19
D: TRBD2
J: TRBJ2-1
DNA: TGTGCCAGTATCCCGGGGACTAGCGGAGTCAATGAGCAGTTCTTC
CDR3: CASIPGTSGVNEQFF

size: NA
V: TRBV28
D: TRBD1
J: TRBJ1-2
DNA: TGTGCCAGCATTACGACAGGGACGGCCTATGGCTACACCTTC
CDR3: CASITTGTAYGYTF

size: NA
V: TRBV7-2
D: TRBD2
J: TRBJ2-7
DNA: TGTGCCAGCAGCTTAGCAACTAGCGGGAGGAGATACGAGCAGTACTTC
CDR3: CASSLATSGRRYEQYF

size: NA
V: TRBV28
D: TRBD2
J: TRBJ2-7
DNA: TGTGCCAGCAGTCCCGGGACTAGCTACGAGCAGTACTTC
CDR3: CASSPGTSYEQYF

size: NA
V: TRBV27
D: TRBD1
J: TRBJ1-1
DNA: TGTGCCAGCAGCCTAGGGGGCAATAGAGCTTTCTTT
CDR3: CASSLGGNRAFF

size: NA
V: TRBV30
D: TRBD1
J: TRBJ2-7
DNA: TGTGCCTGGGACAGGGGGGCCGAGCAGTACTTC
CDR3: CAWDRGAEQYF

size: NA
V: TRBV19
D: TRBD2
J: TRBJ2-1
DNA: TGTGCCAGTAGTATAGGCCCGGGACTATACAATGAGCAGTTCTTC
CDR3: CASSIGPGLYNEQFF

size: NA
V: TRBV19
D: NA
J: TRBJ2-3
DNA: TGTGCCAGTAGTCCAGCCGGGACTCCCTCAGATACGCAGTATTTT
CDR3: CASSPAGTPSDTQYF

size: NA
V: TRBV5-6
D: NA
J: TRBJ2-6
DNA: TGTGCCAGCAGCTCTACCCCCGGACTATTTTCCTCTGGGGCCAACGTCCTGACTTTC
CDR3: CASSSTPGLFSSGANVLTF

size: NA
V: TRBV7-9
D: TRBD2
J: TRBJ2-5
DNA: TGTGCCAGCGCCGTTGACGGGGCGGGGGACGAGACCCAGTACTTC
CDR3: CASAVDGAGDETQYF

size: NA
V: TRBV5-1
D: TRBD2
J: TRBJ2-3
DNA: TGCGCCAGCAGCTTGGGGATACAGCGGGGCAGCACAGATACGCAGTATTTT
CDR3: CASSLGIQRGSTDTQYF

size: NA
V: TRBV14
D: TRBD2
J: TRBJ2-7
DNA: TGTGCCAGCAGCCAAGCCCCCGGACTAGAAATCGAGCAGTACTTC
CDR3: CASSQAPGLEIEQYF

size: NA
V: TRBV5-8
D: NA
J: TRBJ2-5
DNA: TGTGCCAGCAGCTTGGACAGGGTGGAAAAAGAGACCCAGTACTTC
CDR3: CASSLDRVEKETQYF

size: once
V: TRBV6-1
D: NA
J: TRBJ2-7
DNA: TGTGCCAGCAGTGAATACCCAACAGCCCAGGGGTGGGCCTACGAGCAGTACTTC
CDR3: CASSEYPTAQGWAYEQYF

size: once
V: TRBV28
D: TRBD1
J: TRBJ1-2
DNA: TGTGCCAGCACCCTTGACAGGGCTGGTGGCTACACCTTC
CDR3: CASTLDRAGGYTF

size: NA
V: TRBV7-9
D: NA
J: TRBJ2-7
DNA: TGTGCCAGCAGCTTAAGGAACTATCGCGGTTCCTACGAGCAGTACTTC
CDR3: CASSLRNYRGSYEQYF

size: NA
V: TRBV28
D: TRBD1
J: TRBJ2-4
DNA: TGTGCCAGCAGTCAAAGGGGGCTCTCGACAGCCAAAAACATTCAGTACTTC
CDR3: CASSQRGLSTAKNIQYF

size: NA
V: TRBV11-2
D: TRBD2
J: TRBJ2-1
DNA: TGTGCCAGCAGCTTAGAGCTAGCGGGAGCTGTTGTGGACAATGAGCAGTTCTTC
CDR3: CASSLELAGAVVDNEQFF

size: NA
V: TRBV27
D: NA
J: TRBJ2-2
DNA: TGTGCCAGCAGTTTTTCGGGGTTCCGGGAGCTGTTTTTT
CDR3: CASSFSGFRELFF

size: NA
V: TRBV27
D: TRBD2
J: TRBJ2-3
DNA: TGTGCCAGCAGTAGGGGACTAGCGGACCCCACAGATACGCAGTATTTT
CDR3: CASSRGLADPTDTQYF

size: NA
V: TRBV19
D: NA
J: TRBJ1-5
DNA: TGTGCCAGTAGTATAGATCGGAGCGGGAATCAGCCCCAGCATTTT
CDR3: CASSIDRSGNQPQHF